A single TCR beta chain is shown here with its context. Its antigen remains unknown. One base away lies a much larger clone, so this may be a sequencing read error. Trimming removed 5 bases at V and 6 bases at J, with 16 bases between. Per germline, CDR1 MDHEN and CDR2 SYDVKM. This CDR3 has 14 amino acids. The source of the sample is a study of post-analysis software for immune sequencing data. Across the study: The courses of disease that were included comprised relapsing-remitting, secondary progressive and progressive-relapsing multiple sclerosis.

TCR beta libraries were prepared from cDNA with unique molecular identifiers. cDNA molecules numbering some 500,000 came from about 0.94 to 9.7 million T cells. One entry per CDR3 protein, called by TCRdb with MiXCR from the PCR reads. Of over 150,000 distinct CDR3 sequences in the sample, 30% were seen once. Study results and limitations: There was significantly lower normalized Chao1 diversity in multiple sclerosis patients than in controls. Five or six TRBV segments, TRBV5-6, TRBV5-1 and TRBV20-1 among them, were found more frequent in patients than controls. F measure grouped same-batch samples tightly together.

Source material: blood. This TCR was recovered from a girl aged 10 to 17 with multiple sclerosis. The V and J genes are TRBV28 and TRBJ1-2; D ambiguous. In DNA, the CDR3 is TGTGCCAGCAGTACAGAGAATCTCCCCAATGGCTACACCTTC. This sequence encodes CASSTENLPNGYTF.